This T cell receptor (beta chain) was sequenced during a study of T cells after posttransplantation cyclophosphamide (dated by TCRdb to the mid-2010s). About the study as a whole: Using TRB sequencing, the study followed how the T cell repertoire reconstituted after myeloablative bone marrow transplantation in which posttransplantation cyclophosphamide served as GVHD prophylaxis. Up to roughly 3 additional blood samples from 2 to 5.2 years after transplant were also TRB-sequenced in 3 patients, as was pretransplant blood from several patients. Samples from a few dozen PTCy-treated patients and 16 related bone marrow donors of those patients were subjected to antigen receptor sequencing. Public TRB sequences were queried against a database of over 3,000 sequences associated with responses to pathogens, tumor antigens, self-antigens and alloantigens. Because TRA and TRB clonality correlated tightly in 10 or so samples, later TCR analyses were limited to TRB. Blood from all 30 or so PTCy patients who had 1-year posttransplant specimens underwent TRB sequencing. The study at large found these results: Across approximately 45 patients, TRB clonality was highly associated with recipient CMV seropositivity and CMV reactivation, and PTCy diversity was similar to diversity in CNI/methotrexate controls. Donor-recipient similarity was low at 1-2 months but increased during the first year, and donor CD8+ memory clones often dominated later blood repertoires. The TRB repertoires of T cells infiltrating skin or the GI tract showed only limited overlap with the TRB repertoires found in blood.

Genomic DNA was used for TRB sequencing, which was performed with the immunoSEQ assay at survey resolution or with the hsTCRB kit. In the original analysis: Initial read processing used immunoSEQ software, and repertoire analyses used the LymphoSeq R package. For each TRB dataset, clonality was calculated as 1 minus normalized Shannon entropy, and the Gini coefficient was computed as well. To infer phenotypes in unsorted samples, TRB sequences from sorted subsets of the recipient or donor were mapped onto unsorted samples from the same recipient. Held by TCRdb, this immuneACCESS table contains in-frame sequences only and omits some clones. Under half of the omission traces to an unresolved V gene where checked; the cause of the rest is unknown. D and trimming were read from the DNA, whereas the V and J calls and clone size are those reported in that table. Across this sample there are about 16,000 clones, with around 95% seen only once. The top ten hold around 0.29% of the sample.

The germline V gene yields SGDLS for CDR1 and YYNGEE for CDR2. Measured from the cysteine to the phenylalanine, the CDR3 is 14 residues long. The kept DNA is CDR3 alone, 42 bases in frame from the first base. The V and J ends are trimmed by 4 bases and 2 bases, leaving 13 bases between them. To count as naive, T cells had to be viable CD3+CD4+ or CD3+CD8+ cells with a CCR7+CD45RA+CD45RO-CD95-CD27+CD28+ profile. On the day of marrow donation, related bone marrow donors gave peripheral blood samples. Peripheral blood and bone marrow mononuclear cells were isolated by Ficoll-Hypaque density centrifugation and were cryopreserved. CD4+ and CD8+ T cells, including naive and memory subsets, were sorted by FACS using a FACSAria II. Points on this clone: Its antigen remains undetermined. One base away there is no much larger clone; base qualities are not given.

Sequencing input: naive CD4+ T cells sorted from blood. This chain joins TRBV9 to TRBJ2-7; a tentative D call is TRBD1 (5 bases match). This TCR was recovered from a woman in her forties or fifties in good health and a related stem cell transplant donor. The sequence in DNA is TGTGCCAGCAGCCCTCGGACACAGACCTACGAGCAGTACTTC. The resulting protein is CASSPRTQTYEQYF. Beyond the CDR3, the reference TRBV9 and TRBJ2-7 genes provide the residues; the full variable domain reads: DSGVTQTPKHLITATGQRVTLRCSPRSGDLSVYWYQQSLDQGLQFLIQYYNGEERAKGNILERFSAQQFPDLHSELNLSSLELGDSALYFCASSPRTQTYEQYFGPGTRLTVT.